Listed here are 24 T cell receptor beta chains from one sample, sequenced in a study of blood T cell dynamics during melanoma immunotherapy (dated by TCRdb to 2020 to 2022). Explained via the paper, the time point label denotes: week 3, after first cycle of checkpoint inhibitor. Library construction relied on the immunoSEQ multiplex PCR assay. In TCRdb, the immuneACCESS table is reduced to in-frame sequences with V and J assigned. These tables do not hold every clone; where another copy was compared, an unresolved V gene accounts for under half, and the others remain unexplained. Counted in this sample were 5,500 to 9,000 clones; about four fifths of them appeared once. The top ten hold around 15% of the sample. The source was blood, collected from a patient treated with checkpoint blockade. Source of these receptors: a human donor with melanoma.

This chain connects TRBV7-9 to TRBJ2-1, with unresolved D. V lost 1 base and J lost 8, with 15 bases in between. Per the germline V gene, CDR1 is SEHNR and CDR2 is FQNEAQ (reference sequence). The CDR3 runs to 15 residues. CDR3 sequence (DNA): TGTGCCAGCAGCTTAGGAAGGCAGGCAGGAGATGAGCAGTTCTTC. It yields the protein CASSLGRQAGDEQFF.

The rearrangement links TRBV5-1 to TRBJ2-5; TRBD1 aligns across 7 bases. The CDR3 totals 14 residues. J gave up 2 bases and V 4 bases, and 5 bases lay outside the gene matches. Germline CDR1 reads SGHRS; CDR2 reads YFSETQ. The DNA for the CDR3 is TGCGCCAGCAGCCCCGGGACAGCGCAAGAGACCCAGTACTTC. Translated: CASSPGTAQETQYF.

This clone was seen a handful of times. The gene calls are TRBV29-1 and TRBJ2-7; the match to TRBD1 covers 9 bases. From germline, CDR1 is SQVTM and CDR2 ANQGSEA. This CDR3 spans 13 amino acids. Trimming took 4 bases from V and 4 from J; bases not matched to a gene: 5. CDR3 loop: CSVAEDRGYEQYF. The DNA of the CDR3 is TGCAGCGTTGCCGAGGACAGGGGTTACGAGCAGTACTTC.

The CDR3 sequence: CASSPVTREKLFF. The CDR3 region has the DNA TGTGCCAGCTCACCAGTCACCAGAGAAAAACTGTTTTTT. The chain carries TRBV18 and TRBJ1-4; D is unclear. In germline, CDR1 is KGHSH, CDR2 LQKENI. The CDR3 totals 13 residues. The V and J ends lost 2 bases and 8 bases respectively, with 9 bases between them.

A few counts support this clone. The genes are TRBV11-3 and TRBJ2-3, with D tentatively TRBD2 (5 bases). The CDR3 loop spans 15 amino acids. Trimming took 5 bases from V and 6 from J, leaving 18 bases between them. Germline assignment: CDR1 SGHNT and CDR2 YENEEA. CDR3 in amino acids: CASSNTRSVADTQYF. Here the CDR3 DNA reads TGTGCCAGCAGCAACACTAGATCAGTCGCGGATACGCAGTATTTT.

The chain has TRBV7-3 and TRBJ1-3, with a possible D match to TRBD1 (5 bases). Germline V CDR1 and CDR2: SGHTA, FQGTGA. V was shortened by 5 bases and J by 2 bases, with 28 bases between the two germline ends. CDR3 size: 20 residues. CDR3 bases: TGTGCCAGCAGCCAGAACAGGTTTCTTGTTTGGCCGGTTGCTGGAAACACCATATATTTT. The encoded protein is CASSQNRFLVWPVAGNTIYF.

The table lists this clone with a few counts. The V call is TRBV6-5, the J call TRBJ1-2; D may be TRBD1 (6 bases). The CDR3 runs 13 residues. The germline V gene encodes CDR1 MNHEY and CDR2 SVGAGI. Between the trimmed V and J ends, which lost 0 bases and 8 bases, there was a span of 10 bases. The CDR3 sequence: CASSYSIGGGYTF. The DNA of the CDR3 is TGTGCCAGCAGTTACTCGATAGGGGGAGGCTACACCTTC.

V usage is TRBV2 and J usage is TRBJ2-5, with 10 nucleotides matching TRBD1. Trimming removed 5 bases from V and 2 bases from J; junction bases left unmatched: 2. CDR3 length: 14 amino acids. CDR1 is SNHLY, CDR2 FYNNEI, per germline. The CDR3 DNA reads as TGTGCCAGCAGTTGGGACAGGGGTCAAGAGACCCAGTACTTC. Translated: CASSWDRGQETQYF.

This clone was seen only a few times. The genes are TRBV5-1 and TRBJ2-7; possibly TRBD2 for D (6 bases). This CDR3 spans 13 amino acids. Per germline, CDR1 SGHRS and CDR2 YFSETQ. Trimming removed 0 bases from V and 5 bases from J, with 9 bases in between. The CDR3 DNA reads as TGCGCCAGCAGCTTGGCCCCGGGGGACGAGCAGTACTTC. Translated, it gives CASSLAPGDEQYF.

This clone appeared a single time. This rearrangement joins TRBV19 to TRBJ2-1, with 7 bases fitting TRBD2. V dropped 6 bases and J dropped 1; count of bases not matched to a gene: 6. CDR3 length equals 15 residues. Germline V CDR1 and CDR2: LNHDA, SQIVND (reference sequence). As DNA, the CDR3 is TGTGCCAGTAGACCCCCGGGGGGTTCCTACAATGAGCAGTTCTTC. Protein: CASRPPGGSYNEQFF.

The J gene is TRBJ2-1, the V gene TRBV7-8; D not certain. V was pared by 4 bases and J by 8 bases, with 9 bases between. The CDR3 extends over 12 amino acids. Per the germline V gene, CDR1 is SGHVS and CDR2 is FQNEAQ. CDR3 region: CASSYGGDEQFF. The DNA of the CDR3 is TGTGCCAGCAGCTACGGTGGTGATGAGCAGTTCTTC.

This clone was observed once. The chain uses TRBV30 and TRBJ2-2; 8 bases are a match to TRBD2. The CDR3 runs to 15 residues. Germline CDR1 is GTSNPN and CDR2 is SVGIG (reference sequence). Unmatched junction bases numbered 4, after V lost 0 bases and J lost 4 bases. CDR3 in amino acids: CAWSVGRVLTGELFF. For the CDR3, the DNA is TGTGCCTGGAGTGTCGGGAGGGTTCTCACCGGGGAGCTGTTTTTT.

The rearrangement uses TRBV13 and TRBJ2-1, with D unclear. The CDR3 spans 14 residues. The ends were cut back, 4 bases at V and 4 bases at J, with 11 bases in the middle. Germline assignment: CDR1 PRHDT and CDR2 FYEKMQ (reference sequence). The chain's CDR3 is CASSSLASYNEQFF. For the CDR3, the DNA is TGTGCCAGCAGCTCCTTGGCATCTTACAATGAGCAGTTCTTC.

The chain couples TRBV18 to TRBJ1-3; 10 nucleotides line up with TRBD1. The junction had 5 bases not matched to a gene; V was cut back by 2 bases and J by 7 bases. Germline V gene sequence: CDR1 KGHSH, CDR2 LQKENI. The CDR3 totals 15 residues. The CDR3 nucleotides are TGTGCCAGCTCACCAACCAGACAGGGGGCGAACACCATATATTTT. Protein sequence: CASSPTRQGANTIYF. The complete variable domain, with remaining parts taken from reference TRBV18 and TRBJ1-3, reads NAGVMQNPRHLVRRRGQEARLRCSPMKGHSHVYWYRQLPEEGLKFMVYLQKENIIDESGMPKERFSAEFPKEGPSILRIQQVVRGDSAAYFCASSPTRQGANTIYFGEGSWLTVV.

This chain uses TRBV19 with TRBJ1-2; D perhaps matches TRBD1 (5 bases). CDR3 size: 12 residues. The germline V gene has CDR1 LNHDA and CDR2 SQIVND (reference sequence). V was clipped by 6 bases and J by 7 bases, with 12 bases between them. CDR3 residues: CASSSEGFGYTF. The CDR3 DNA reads TGTGCCAGTAGCTCAGAGGGGTTTGGCTACACCTTC.

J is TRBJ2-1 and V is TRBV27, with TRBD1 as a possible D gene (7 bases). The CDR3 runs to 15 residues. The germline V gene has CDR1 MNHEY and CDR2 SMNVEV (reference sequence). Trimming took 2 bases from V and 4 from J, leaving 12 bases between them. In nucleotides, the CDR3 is TGTGCCAGCAGTTTAAGGACAGGAGGGTACAATGAGCAGTTCTTC. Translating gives CASSLRTGGYNEQFF.

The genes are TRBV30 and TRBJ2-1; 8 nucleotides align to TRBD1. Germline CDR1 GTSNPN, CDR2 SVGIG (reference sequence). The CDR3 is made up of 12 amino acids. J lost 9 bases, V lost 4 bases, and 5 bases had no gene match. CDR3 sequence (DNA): TGTGCCTGGATTGGGCAGGGGGCTGAGCAGTTCTTC. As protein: CAWIGQGAEQFF. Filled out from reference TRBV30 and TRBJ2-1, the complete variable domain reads SQTIHQWPATLVQPVGSPLSLECTVEGTSNPNLYWYRQAAGRGLQLLFYSVGIGQISSEVPQNLSASRPQDRQFILSSKKLLLSDSGFYLCAWIGQGAEQFFGPGTRLTVL.

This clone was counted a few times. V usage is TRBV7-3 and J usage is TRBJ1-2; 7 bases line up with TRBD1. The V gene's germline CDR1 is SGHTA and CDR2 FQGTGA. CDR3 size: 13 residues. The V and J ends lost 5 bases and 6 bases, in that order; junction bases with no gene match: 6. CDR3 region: CASSHPGGNGYTF. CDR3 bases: TGTGCCAGCAGCCACCCAGGGGGGAATGGCTACACCTTC.

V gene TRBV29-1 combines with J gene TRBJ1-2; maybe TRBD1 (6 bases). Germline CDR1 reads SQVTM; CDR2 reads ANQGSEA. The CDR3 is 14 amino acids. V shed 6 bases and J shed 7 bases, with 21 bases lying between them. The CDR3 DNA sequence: TGCAGCGTCGACGCGGGCGGTAGGGGGTTTGGCTACACCTTC. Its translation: CSVDAGGRGFGYTF.

For the CDR3, the DNA is TGCGCCAGCAGCCAAGAAGGGTTGGGGGGGGCTGTTAGTGAGCAGTTCTTC. Encoded protein: CASSQEGLGGAVSEQFF. This sequence joins TRBV4-1 and TRBJ2-1; perhaps TRBD2 as D (7 bases). The CDR3 length is 17 residues. In germline, CDR1 is MGHRA, CDR2 YSYEKL. The ends were cut back, 0 bases at V and 9 bases at J, with 21 bases in the middle.

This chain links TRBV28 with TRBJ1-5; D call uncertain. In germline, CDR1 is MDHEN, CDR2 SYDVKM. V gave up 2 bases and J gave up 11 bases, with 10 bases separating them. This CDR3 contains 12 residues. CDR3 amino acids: CASSLRGRSQHF. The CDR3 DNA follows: TGTGCCAGCAGTTTACGGGGTAGGTCCCAGCATTTT.

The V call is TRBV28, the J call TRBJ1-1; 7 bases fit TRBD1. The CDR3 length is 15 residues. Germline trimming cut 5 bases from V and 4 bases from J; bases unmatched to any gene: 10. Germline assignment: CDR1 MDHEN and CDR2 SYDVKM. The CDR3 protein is CASSTQDRIGTEAFF. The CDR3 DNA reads TGTGCCAGCAGTACTCAGGACAGGATTGGCACTGAAGCTTTCTTT.

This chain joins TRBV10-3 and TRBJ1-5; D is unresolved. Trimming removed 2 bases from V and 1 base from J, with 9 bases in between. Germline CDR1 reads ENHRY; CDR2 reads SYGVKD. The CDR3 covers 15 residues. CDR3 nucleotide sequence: TGTGCCATCAGTGAGATGGCCTGGAGCAATCAGCCCCAGCATTTT. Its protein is CAISEMAWSNQPQHF.

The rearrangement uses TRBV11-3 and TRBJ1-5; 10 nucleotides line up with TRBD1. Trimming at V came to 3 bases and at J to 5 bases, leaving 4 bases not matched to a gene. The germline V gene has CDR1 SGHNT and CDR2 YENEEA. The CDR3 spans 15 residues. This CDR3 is CASSLTGGADQPQHF. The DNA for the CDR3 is TGTGCCAGCAGCTTGACAGGGGGCGCGGATCAGCCCCAGCATTTT.